This TCR beta chain stems from a study of shared clonotypes between healthy human individuals. Turning to the study itself: Researchers assigned three CD4 naive, three CD4 memory, two CD8 naive and one CD8 memory plate to each donor. Study-wide results and limits: Estimated richness values were generally larger in naive subsets than in memory subsets.

Selected positively for CCR7 and CD45RO-negative, naive CD8 cells excluded terminally differentiated effector memory CD45RA+ cells. Germline V gives CDR1 LNHDA, CDR2 SQIVND (reference sequence). The CDR3 runs to 14 residues. The V end lost 3 bases, the J end lost 7 bases, and 15 bases lay between the germline ends. As concerns this clone: Antigen specificity is unknown.

Every subset's genomic DNA went evenly onto several immunoSEQ plates. As handled by the study authors: Junction-only sequences produced by ImmunoSEQ had no quality scores, so filtering differed. Using immunoSEQ multiplex PCR, the repertoire was profiled, and TCRdb retains in-frame clones only, with some absent. V, J and clone size are taken as reported in that table, and D and trimming were inferred from the DNA itself. The repertoire holds about 2,200,000 clones, 85% to 95% seen once, with about 1.5% in the top ten. Sequences were obtained from naive CD8+ T cells from PBMCs. This sequence was found in a man younger than 30 in good health. Some clones in this sample may be carry-over from other donors' samples. V is TRBV19 and J is TRBJ1-1; D not certain. CDR3 protein: CASSIARADFEAFF. CDR3 coding DNA: TGTGCCAGTAGTATTGCTAGGGCGGACTTTGAAGCTTTCTTT.